The T cell receptor beta chain under discussion was sequenced for a study of shared T cell receptors in the human thymus. Only in-frame clones appear in the TCRdb table, and some are missing; sequencing was by immunoSEQ multiplex PCR. The table lists about 660,000 clones, 70% to 90% of them singletons. Germline CDR1 reads SQVTM; CDR2 reads ANQGSEA. V lost 3 bases, J lost 10 bases, and 13 bases lay in between. This CDR3 contains 12 residues. This clone was found a few times. In addition, the sample was reused for a study of human thymus T cells.

This sequence was found in a boy less than two years old with a congenital heart defect. This chain uses TRBV29-1 with TRBJ2-1; no clear D. The sample was thymocytes. The CDR3 loop reads CSVDRRAGEQFF. The CDR3 DNA reads TGCAGCGTTGATCGAAGAGCAGGAGAGCAGTTCTTC.